This T cell receptor (beta chain) was sequenced for a study of blood T cell repertoires in COVID-19. Overall study context: The analysed material was cDNA or gDNA that came from T cells, B-cell-depleted T cells, or PBMCs.

V dropped 1 base and J dropped 6; count of bases not matched to a gene: 5. The CDR3 is 15 amino acids. The V gene's germline CDR1 is SGHVS and CDR2 FQNEAQ. As originally analysed: Estimation of nucleated cell counts was performed using reference gene primer amplification. Here immunoSEQ multiplex PCR was the method, and the copy in TCRdb shows in-frame clones only, minus some. V, J and clone size are those of that table, while D and trimming were read from the DNA. The data hold around 170,000 clones, with about nine tenths observed a single time. The sequenced material came from peripheral blood. This receptor was identified in a man between 60 and 75 years old with acute or convalescent COVID-19. The chain couples TRBV7-8 to TRBJ1-5; 8 bases match TRBD1. The CDR3 here is CASSLGQGSGQPQHF. The CDR3 coding sequence is TGTGCCAGCAGCTTAGGACAGGGGTCTGGTCAGCCCCAGCATTTT.